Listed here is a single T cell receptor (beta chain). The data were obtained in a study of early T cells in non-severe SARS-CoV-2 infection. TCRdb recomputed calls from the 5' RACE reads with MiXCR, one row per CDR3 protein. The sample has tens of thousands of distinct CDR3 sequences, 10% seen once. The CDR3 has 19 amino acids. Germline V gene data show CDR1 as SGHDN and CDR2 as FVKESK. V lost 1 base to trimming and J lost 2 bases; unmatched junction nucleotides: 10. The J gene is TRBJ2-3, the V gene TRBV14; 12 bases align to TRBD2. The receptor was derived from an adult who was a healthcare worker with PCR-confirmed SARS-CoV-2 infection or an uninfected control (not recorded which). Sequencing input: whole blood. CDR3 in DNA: TGTGCCAGCAGCCAAGGAAAGCTAGCGGGAGGGCACCTCACAGATACGCAGTATTTT. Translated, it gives CASSQGKLAGGHLTDTQYF. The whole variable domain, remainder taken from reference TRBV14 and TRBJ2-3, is EAGVTQFPSHSVIEKGQTVTLRCDPISGHDNLYWYRRVMGKEIKFLLHFVKESKQDESGMPNNRFLAERTGGTYSTLKVQPAELEDSGVYFCASSQGKLAGGHLTDTQYFGPGTRLTVL.